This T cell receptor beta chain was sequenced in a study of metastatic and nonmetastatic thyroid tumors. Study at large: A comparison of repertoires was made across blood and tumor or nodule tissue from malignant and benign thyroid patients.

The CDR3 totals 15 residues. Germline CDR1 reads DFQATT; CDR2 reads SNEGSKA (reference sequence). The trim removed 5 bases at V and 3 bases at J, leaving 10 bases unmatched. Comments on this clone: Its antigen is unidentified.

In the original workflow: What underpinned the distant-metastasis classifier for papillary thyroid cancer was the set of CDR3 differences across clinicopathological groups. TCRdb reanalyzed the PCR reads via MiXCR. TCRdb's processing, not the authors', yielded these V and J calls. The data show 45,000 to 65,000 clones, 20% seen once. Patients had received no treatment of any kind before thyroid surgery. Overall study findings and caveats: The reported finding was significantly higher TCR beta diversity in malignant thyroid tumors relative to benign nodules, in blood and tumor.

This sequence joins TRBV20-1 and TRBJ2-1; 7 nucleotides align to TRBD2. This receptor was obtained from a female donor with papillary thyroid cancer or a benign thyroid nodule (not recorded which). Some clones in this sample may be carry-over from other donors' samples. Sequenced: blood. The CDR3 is CSASGLGGVYNEQFF. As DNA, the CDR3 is TGCAGTGCTTCCGGACTAGGTGGAGTCTACAATGAGCAGTTCTTC.